These 26 T cell receptor beta chains were all obtained from the same sample, sequenced in a study of T-cell memory formation after mild COVID-19. In TCRdb, the 5' RACE reads were re-called with MiXCR into one record per CDR3 protein. This sample has approximately 350,000 distinct CDR3 sequences, with around 28% found just once. Sequenced: PBMCs or a T cell subset sorted from them (not recorded which). The source of these receptors is an adult woman who had mild COVID-19 (a few samples of this study predate the infection). Cell type and time point are not known.

This rearrangement joins TRBV19 to TRBJ2-3, with D possibly being TRBD1 or TRBD2 (5 bases each). In germline, CDR1 is LNHDA, CDR2 SQIVND (reference sequence). This CDR3 contains 16 residues. The V gene lost 4 bases and the J gene lost 4 bases, with 18 bases spanning the gap. The DNA for the CDR3 is TGTGCCAGTAGTACCCCCCCCCTACGGGGCGCAGATACGCAGTATTTT. Protein product: CASSTPPLRGADTQYF.

The chain is built from TRBV29-1 and TRBJ2-2, with no clear D. The germline V and J ends were trimmed by 6 bases and 2 bases, with 13 bases remaining between them. Per the germline V gene, CDR1 is SQVTM and CDR2 is ANQGSEA. This CDR3 has 14 amino acids. The CDR3 region has the DNA TGCAGCGTCGGCACCCCAGATAACACCGGGGAGCTGTTTTTT. Protein sequence: CSVGTPDNTGELFF.

This clonotype turned up a few times. This sequence joins TRBV7-9 and TRBJ2-1; a possible D gene is TRBD2 (5 bases). This CDR3 has 15 residues. Germline CDR1 reads SEHNR; CDR2 reads FQNEAQ (reference sequence). The ends were cut back, 1 base at V and 7 bases at J, with 14 bases in the middle. Here the CDR3 DNA reads TGTGCCAGCAGCTTAGAGGGCCCCCCGGGGAATGAGCAGTTCTTC. It encodes CASSLEGPPGNEQFF.

This clonotype has a single count. V and J are TRBV7-8 and TRBJ2-2; D is ambiguous. Trimming stripped 0 bases from V and 11 bases from J, with 28 bases between. The length of the CDR3 is 19 residues. Germline CDR1 and CDR2: SGHVS and FQNEAQ. DNA for the CDR3: TGTGCCAGCAGCTTAGCTTTTGGTGACGTGGCGCCAACAAGGTCTGAGCTGTTTTTT. Amino acids: CASSLAFGDVAPTRSELFF.

The chain employs TRBV5-1 and TRBJ1-2; D may be TRBD1 (6 bases). V was cut by 3 bases and J by 4 bases, with 10 bases left in between. Looked up from germline, CDR1 is SGHRS and CDR2 is YFSETQ. This CDR3 has 13 residues. CDR3 protein: CASSSDRLYGYTF. The CDR3, as DNA: TGCGCCAGCAGCTCGGACAGACTCTATGGCTACACCTTC.

This chain uses TRBV3-1 with TRBJ2-1; 9 nucleotides align to TRBD2. J was trimmed by 4 bases and V by 2 bases; bases with no gene match: 6. CDR1 LGHDT and CDR2 YNNKEL come from the germline V gene (reference sequence). This CDR3 has 16 residues. The CDR3 DNA follows: TGTGCCAGCAGCCAAATCGCCACTAGCGGGTACAATGAGCAGTTCTTC. Protein: CASSQIATSGYNEQFF.

This clonotype was found a few times. The CDR3 region has the DNA TGTGCCATCATGGACAGCATCTCTGGAAACACCATATATTTT. As protein: CAIMDSISGNTIYF. This sequence joins TRBV10-3 and TRBJ1-3, with a tentative D call TRBD1 (6 bases). The V gene lost 7 bases and the J gene lost 0 bases, with 10 bases spanning the gap. This CDR3 contains 14 residues. Germline V gene sequence: CDR1 ENHRY, CDR2 SYGVKD.

Only a few counts were recorded for this clonotype. The V and J genes are TRBV4-1 and TRBJ1-1; D is undetermined. V gave up 0 bases and J gave up 4 bases, with 12 bases separating them. The germline V gene encodes CDR1 MGHRA and CDR2 YSYEKL. The CDR3 sequence is 15 residues long. The CDR3 loop is CASSQDEREGTEAFF. CDR3 coding DNA: TGCGCCAGCAGCCAAGACGAGAGGGAGGGCACTGAAGCTTTCTTT.

Notes on this clonotype: An end of the junction differs from the germline gene, which may be a read error. CDR3 coding DNA: TGTGCCAGCAGCGGTATTCGGGACGGCCAAGAGTCCCAGTACTTC. Translated, it gives CASSGIRDGQESQYF. The genes are TRBV2 and TRBJ2-5; either TRBD1 or TRBD2 may fit D (5 bases each). The CDR3 contains 15 residues. Germline values: CDR1 SNHLY, CDR2 FYNNEI. Drawing the rest from reference TRBV2 and TRBJ2-5, the complete variable domain is EPEVTQTPSHQVTQMGQEVILRCVPISNHLYFYWYRQILGQKVEFLVSFYNNEISEKSEIFDDQFSVERPDGSNFTLKIRSTKLEDSAMYFCASSGIRDGQESQYFGPGTRLLVL.

The V gene is TRBV27, the J gene TRBJ1-2; 9 positions agree with TRBD1. Germline assignment: CDR1 MNHEY and CDR2 SMNVEV (reference sequence). V was clipped by 6 bases and J by 5 bases; unmatched bases: 4. CDR3 length: 13 amino acids. CDR3 nucleotides: TGTGCCAGCAGGACAGGGGGAGAATATGGCTACACCTTC. Amino acids: CASRTGGEYGYTF.

This chain uses TRBV6-5 with TRBJ1-5; D remains unclear. V lost 2 bases to trimming and J lost 4 bases, with 12 bases between them. The CDR3 extends over 15 amino acids. CDR1 is MNHEY, CDR2 SVGAGI, per germline. Here the CDR3 DNA reads TGTGCCAGCAGTTACAGTAGCGCTTCTAATCAGCCCCAGCATTTT. This codes for CASSYSSASNQPQHF.

The chain combines TRBV7-2 with TRBJ1-4; D may be TRBD1 (5 bases). CDR1 and CDR2 from the germline V gene are SGHTA and FQGNSA. Trimming left V 4 bases short and J 5 bases short, with 17 bases between. The CDR3 contains 16 residues. The chain's CDR3 is CASSSKSQGLNEKLFF. The CDR3 DNA sequence: TGTGCCAGCAGCTCCAAGTCCCAGGGCCTAAATGAAAAACTGTTTTTT.

The chain recombines TRBV5-5 with TRBJ2-1; the match to TRBD1 covers 8 bases. Germline-derived CDR1 and CDR2 are SGHKS and YYEKEE (reference sequence). V shed 0 bases, J shed 0 bases, and the junction held 8 bases outside the gene matches. This CDR3 contains 18 residues. The CDR3 protein is CASSLARGPDSSYNEQFF. CDR3 nucleotide sequence: TGTGCCAGCAGCTTGGCCAGGGGGCCCGACAGCTCCTACAATGAGCAGTTCTTC.

This chain connects TRBV7-9 to TRBJ2-1; D perhaps matches TRBD1 (5 bases). The germline gives CDR1 SEHNR, CDR2 FQNEAQ (reference sequence). The germline V and J ends were trimmed by 5 bases and 10 bases, with 6 bases remaining between them. The CDR3 runs to 10 residues. CDR3 sequence: CASSQGEQFF. CDR3 coding DNA: TGTGCCAGCAGCCAGGGAGAGCAGTTCTTC.

The V gene is TRBV7-9, the J gene TRBJ2-3, with D maybe TRBD1 (5 bases). V lost 4 bases, J lost 3 bases, and 11 bases lay in between. The CDR3 contains 14 residues. Looked up from germline, CDR1 is SEHNR and CDR2 is FQNEAQ (reference sequence). The CDR3 DNA sequence: TGTGCCAGCAGCTCTCAGGGTTTTACAGATACGCAGTATTTT. This sequence encodes CASSSQGFTDTQYF. The complete variable domain, with remaining parts taken from reference TRBV7-9 and TRBJ2-3, reads DTGVSQNPRHKITKRGQNVTFRCDPISEHNRLYWYRQTLGQGPEFLTYFQNEAQLEKSRLLSDRFSAERPKGSFSTLEIQRTEQGDSAMYLCASSSQGFTDTQYFGPGTRLTVL.

The rearrangement joins TRBV2 to TRBJ2-7; possible D gene TRBD1, 5 bases. The CDR3 extends over 11 amino acids. The germline V gene encodes CDR1 SNHLY and CDR2 FYNNEI. The germline V and J ends were trimmed by 2 bases and 8 bases, with 7 bases remaining between them. In DNA form, the CDR3 reads TGTGCCAGCAGTGAACAGGGAAAGCAGTACTTC. This translates into CASSEQGKQYF.

There are a few counts of this clonotype. The chain is built from TRBV2 and TRBJ2-7, with D perhaps matching TRBD2 (6 bases). This CDR3 spans 11 amino acids. Deletions cut 10 bases from V and 7 bases from J, with 14 bases between. CDR1 is SNHLY, CDR2 FYNNEI, per germline. CDR3 bases: TGTGCCATCCGACCCGGGGGAGAGCAGTACTTC. Translated: CAIRPGGEQYF.

For this clonotype: Germline is not matched at one junction end, which may reflect a read error. This chain joins TRBV24-1 and TRBJ1-1; TRBD1 agrees at 7 bases. This CDR3 has 12 amino acids. From germline, CDR1 is KGHDR and CDR2 SFDVKD. CDR3 sequence: CASRGCDTEAFF. The CDR3 DNA reads as TGTGCCTCCAGGGGGTGCGACACTGAAGCTTTCTTT.

This clonotype showed up many times. V usage is TRBV7-9 and J usage is TRBJ2-3; D uncertain. CDR1 is SEHNR and CDR2 is FQNEAQ in the germline V gene (reference sequence). The CDR3 consists of 13 residues. V lost 6 bases and J 3 bases, leaving 10 bases between the germline ends. CDR3 nucleotide sequence: TGTGCCAGCAGGGATGGGATGACAGATACGCAGTATTTT. Protein: CASRDGMTDTQYF.

This clonotype came up a few times. The conserved final phenylalanine or tryptophan is absent from the CDR3, which likely points to a read error. The CDR3 DNA reads as TGCAGCGTTGAAGATTTAGGGGGGAACACCATATATATT. The encoded protein is CSVEDLGGNTIYI. The chain combines TRBV29-1 with TRBJ1-3, with D tentatively TRBD1 (6 bases). The V gene's germline CDR1 is SQVTM and CDR2 ANQGSEA. The V gene lost 0 bases and the J gene lost 7 bases, with 10 bases spanning the gap. This CDR3 contains 13 residues.

In its sample, this clonotype was seen a few times. V gene TRBV5-1 combines with J gene TRBJ1-6; TRBD1 matches 7 bases. The CDR3 is 15 amino acids. Germline CDR1 is SGHRS and CDR2 is YFSETQ. Trimming at V came to 0 bases and at J to 10 bases, leaving 7 bases not matched to a gene. The CDR3 DNA sequence: TGCGCCAGCAGCTTGGATGGGCAGACAGGGTCACCCCTCCACTTT. This gives the protein CASSLDGQTGSPLHF. Based on the CDR3 plus reference TRBV5-1 and TRBJ1-6, the full variable domain is KAGVTQTPRYLIKTRGQQVTLSCSPISGHRSVSWYQQTPGQGLQFLFEYFSETQRNKGNFPGRFSGRQFSNSRSEMNVSTLELGDSALYLCASSLDGQTGSPLHFGNGTRLTVT.

In this sample, this clonotype turned up a few times. The chain combines TRBV4-1 with TRBJ2-7; D perhaps matches TRBD1 (7 bases). The CDR3 consists of 16 residues. Germline V gene data show CDR1 as MGHRA and CDR2 as YSYEKL. The V gene lost 4 bases and the J gene lost 1 base, with 17 bases spanning the gap. CDR3 region: CASSPHGGQKSYEQYF. CDR3 DNA: TGCGCCAGCAGCCCCCACGGGGGACAGAAGTCCTACGAGCAGTACTTC.

V usage is TRBV9 and J usage is TRBJ2-7; D possibly matches TRBD1 or TRBD2 (5 bases each). Between the trimmed V and J ends, which lost 0 bases and 2 bases, there was a span of 9 bases. The germline gives CDR1 SGDLS, CDR2 YYNGEE. This CDR3 has 14 amino acids. The CDR3 DNA follows: TGTGCCAGCAGCGTAGGGGGGAATGCCTACGAGCAGTACTTC. Amino acids: CASSVGGNAYEQYF.

This clonotype was detected only a few times. This chain connects TRBV12-3 or TRBV12-4 to TRBJ2-2, with a tentative D call TRBD1 (6 bases). V lost 10 bases, J lost 4 bases, and 22 bases lay in between. This CDR3 has 16 residues. The CDR3 spells CATHKSTGPVTGELFF. The CDR3 region has the DNA TGTGCCACCCATAAATCGACAGGACCGGTCACCGGGGAGCTGTTTTTT.

This chain connects TRBV20-1 to TRBJ1-1, with D possibly being TRBD1 (6 bases). The germline CDR1 and CDR2 sequences are DFQATT and SNEGSKA (reference sequence). The CDR3 length is 13 residues. Deletions cut 4 bases from V and 2 bases from J, with 11 bases between. The CDR3 nucleotides are TGCAGTGCTACGGACAGCACCAACACTGAAGCTTTCTTT. It specifies CSATDSTNTEAFF.

The chain employs TRBV4-2 and TRBJ2-7, with TRBD2 matching over 11 bases. The CDR3 is made up of 16 amino acids. V was pared by 5 bases and J by 2 bases, with 8 bases of the junction left unmatched. The germline CDR1 and CDR2 sequences are LGHNA and YNFKEQ. CDR3 sequence: CASSYQGGLAAYEQYF. Here the CDR3 DNA reads TGTGCCAGCAGCTACCAGGGGGGACTAGCGGCCTACGAGCAGTACTTC.